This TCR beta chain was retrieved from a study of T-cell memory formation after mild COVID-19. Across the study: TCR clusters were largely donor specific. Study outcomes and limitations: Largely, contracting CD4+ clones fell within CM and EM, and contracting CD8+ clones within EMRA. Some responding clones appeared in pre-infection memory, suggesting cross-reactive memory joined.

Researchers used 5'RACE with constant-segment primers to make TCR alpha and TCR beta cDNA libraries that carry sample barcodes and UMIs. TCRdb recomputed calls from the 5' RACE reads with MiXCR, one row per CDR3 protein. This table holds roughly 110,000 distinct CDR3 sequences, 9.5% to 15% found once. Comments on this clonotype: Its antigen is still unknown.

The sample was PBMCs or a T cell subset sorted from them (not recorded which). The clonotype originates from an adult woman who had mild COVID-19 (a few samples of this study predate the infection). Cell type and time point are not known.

CDR3 residues: CASSQEGANTEAFF. CDR3 bases: TGTGCCAGCAGCCAAGAGGGGGCGAACACTGAAGCTTTCTTT. The genes are TRBV3-1 and TRBJ1-1; D might be TRBD1 (6 bases). The germline V and J ends were trimmed by 0 bases and 1 base, with 6 bases remaining between them. Per the germline V gene, CDR1 is LGHDT and CDR2 is YNNKEL (reference sequence). This CDR3 is 14 amino acids long.